A single TCR beta chain is shown here with its context. The data were produced by immunoSEQ multiplex PCR, yet TCRdb's version contains in-frame clones alone and is incomplete. The sample lists roughly 150,000 clones; roughly 85% were seen once. The data are from a study of blood T cell repertoires in COVID-19. V lost 3 bases, J lost 2 bases, and 3 bases stayed unmatched. Per the germline V gene, CDR1 is SGHVS and CDR2 is FNYEAQ. The CDR3 loop spans 14 amino acids. The sample comprised PBMCs or T cells enriched from blood (not recorded which). The chain joins TRBV7-6 to TRBJ2-7; 8 bases are shared with TRBD1. The TCR comes from a woman aged 70-85 years in a cohort exposed to, infected with or recovered from COVID-19 (not recorded which). The CDR3 protein is CASSFWDRPYEQYF. The CDR3 DNA reads TGTGCCAGCAGCTTTTGGGACAGGCCCTACGAGCAGTACTTC.